The rows below give T cell receptor beta chains drawn from one sample of a study of blood T cells in healthy people across ages. MiXCR was run by TCRdb on the 5' RACE reads, yielding one entry per CDR3 protein. The sample includes 1.5 million or so distinct CDR3 sequences, roughly 45% of them seen just once. Material for sequencing was blood. The receptors shown here come from a woman between 18 and 30 years old in good health. CDR3s include the opening cysteine and the closing phenylalanine or tryptophan. Fields, in order: clone size, J gene, V gene, D gene, CDR3 DNA, CDR3 protein. D genes are given only for firm matches. A clone size is listed for some rows: how often the clone was seen (once, few, many), or a class if it is expanded.

-,TRBJ2-1,TRBV20-1,TRBD2,TGCAGTGCTAGAGATGGGGAACTAGCGGGAGTGTATGAGCAGTTCTTC,CSARDGELAGVYEQFF
-,TRBJ2-5,TRBV20-1,-,TGCAGTGCTAGCCAAGTAGGGCAAAACTTC,CSASQVGQNF
few,TRBJ2-3,TRBV20-1,TRBD1,TGCAGTGCTACCGGGACAGGGGACACCAGCACAGATACGCAGTATTTT,CSATGTGDTSTDTQYF
few,TRBJ1-5,TRBV20-1,-,TGCAGTGCTAGAGAGGCAGGACCCGCGAAGGGCAATCAGCCCCAGCATTTT,CSAREAGPAKGNQPQHF
many,TRBJ2-7,TRBV20-1,-,TGCAGTGCTACCGACTATTTCGGGATACACGAGCAGTACTTC,CSATDYFGIHEQYF
-,TRBJ2-3,TRBV29-1,-,TGCAGCGTCTCCGGGACCCGGTCAGATACGCAGTATTTT,CSVSGTRSDTQYF
-,TRBJ2-5,TRBV29-1,-,TGCAGCGTTGAAGTCCCAGGGACCGAGACCCAGTACTTC,CSVEVPGTETQYF
few,TRBJ2-3,TRBV12-5,TRBD1,TGTGCTAGTGGTTTGGTACGGAAGACAGGGGAGGGCACAGATACGCAGTATTTT,CASGLVRKTGEGTDTQYF
-,TRBJ1-5,TRBV6-1,-,TGTGCCAGCAGTACCTCACAGCCCCAGCATTTT,CASSTSQPQHF
-,TRBJ2-3,TRBV30,TRBD1,TGTGCCTGGAGCCTGACAGGGACCTCCGGAGATACGCAGTATTTT,CAWSLTGTSGDTQYF
-,TRBJ2-1,TRBV9,TRBD2,TGTGCCAGCAGTGGGGGGGGAGGTAGGGATGAGCAGTTCTTC,CASSGGGGRDEQFF
-,TRBJ1-2,TRBV19,-,TGTGCCAGTAGTGCGGGTGGACCGAGCTATGGCTACACCTTC,CASSAGGPSYGYTF
few,TRBJ2-6,TRBV12-3/TRBV12-4,-,TGTGCCAGCAGATCCGGACAGACGCCCAACGTCCTGACTTTC,CASRSGQTPNVLTF
-,TRBJ1-1,TRBV6-5,-,TGTGCCAGCAGTTATTACACCCCGGGGGGGGCCATGAACACTGAAGCTTTCTTT,CASSYYTPGGAMNTEAFF
-,TRBJ2-7,TRBV9,TRBD1,TGCGCCAGCAGCGCTCAAGTTTCCAGGGGGCGGATCCACGAGCAGTACTTC,CASSAQVSRGRIHEQYF
-,TRBJ1-2,TRBV9,-,TGTGCCAGCAGCGCTGTAGCGGGGGGCAGCTATGGCTACACCTTC,CASSAVAGGSYGYTF
-,TRBJ2-5,TRBV7-8,TRBD1,TGTGCCAGCAGCTTAGCCCAACTGGACAGGGGTCCTCAAGAGACCCAGTACTTC,CASSLAQLDRGPQETQYF
few,TRBJ2-1,TRBV7-7,TRBD2,TGTGCCAGCAGCCCTAGCGGTTACCTAAGCTCCTACAATGAGCAGTTCTTC,CASSPSGYLSSYNEQFF
few,TRBJ1-1,TRBV29-1,TRBD1,TGCAGCGCCAGCTTCCCGGGACAGGGAACCACTGAAGCTTTCTTT,CSASFPGQGTTEAFF
many,TRBJ2-3,TRBV27,-,TGTGCCAGCAGGAGATCTAGCACAGATACGCAGTATTTT,CASRRSSTDTQYF
-,TRBJ1-2,TRBV28,-,TGTGCCAGCAGTTTGAGCGCCAGGGATGGCTACACCTTC,CASSLSARDGYTF
-,TRBJ2-1,TRBV11-2,-,TGTGCCAAAGGGGGGGCAGGTAATGAGCAGTTCTTC,CAKGGAGNEQFF
few,TRBJ2-7,TRBV4-2,-,TGTGCCAGCAGCCAAGAAGCCCGGGACTCCTCCTACGAGCAGTACTTC,CASSQEARDSSYEQYF